A single sample gave rise to the 30 T cell receptor beta chains below, sequenced in a study of spatial heterogeneity in lung cancer. The time point is: sample taken at primary tumor resection. TCRdb itself ran the 5' RACE reads through MiXCR, one entry per CDR3 protein. This sample has roughly 8,500 distinct CDR3 sequences, with roughly a sixth found just once. The sequences come from normal lung tissue next to the tumor, collected at surgery. The origin of the receptors is a male donor with early-stage non-small cell lung cancer.

This clonotype showed up just a few times. The chain carries TRBV7-9 and TRBJ2-4, with a tentative D call TRBD1 (6 bases). Per germline, CDR1 SEHNR and CDR2 FQNEAQ (reference sequence). Trimming shortened V by 4 bases and J by 0 bases, and 13 bases separated the two germline ends. The CDR3 loop spans 16 amino acids. CDR3 sequence reads: CASSSQGVIAKNIQYF. The CDR3 DNA is TGTGCCAGCAGCTCACAGGGAGTTATAGCCAAAAACATTCAGTACTTC.

On this clonotype: A much larger clone lies a single base off, so this may be a read error. The chain carries TRBV5-1 and TRBJ2-3; TRBD2 agrees at 9 bases. CDR1 and CDR2 from the germline V gene are SGHRS and YFSETQ. V was pared by 7 bases and J by 0 bases, with 9 bases of the junction left unmatched. The CDR3 is made up of 16 amino acids. CDR3 sequence: CASRLDSGGSTDTQYF. The CDR3 region has the DNA TGCGCCAGCCGCCTAGATAGCGGGGGAAGCACAGATACGCAGTATTTT.

This clonotype was counted only a few times. The DNA for the CDR3 is TGTGCCACCAGCAGAGGACAGGGGTCTGGGGCCAACGTCCTGACTTTC. Translating it yields CATSRGQGSGANVLTF. The rearrangement links TRBV15 to TRBJ2-6; 8 nucleotides agree with TRBD1. The germline CDR1 and CDR2 sequences are LNHNV and YYDKDF (reference sequence). Unmatched junction bases numbered 0, after V lost 1 base and J lost 1 base. The CDR3 is made up of 16 amino acids.

Here the CDR3 reads CASRASDYEQYF. For the CDR3, the DNA is TGCGCCAGCAGGGCTAGCGATTACGAGCAGTACTTC. This chain links TRBV5-1 with TRBJ2-7; weak D call: TRBD2 (6 bases). Trimming stripped 5 bases from V and 4 bases from J, with 10 bases between. Germline V gene sequence: CDR1 SGHRS, CDR2 YFSETQ. The CDR3 totals 12 residues. Supplemented by reference TRBV5-1 and TRBJ2-7, the full variable domain reads KAGVTQTPRYLIKTRGQQVTLSCSPISGHRSVSWYQQTPGQGLQFLFEYFSETQRNKGNFPGRFSGRQFSNSRSEMNVSTLELGDSALYLCASRASDYEQYFGPGTRLTVT.

This clonotype is judged medium-sized. In DNA, the CDR3 is TGTGCCAGCAGCCCGGTGGGGGGCGCGAACACCGGGGAGCTGTTTTTT. Its protein product is CASSPVGGANTGELFF. V is TRBV6-6 and J is TRBJ2-2; TRBD1 or TRBD2 may be the D gene (6 bases each). The CDR3 is made up of 16 amino acids. The ends were cut back, 6 bases at V and 0 bases at J, with 14 bases in the middle. Looked up from germline, CDR1 is MNHNY and CDR2 is SVGAGI (reference sequence).

The sample holds a few counts of this clonotype. The rearrangement uses TRBV15 and TRBJ2-4, with D hard to call. With 5 bases removed from V and 1 base from J, the gap between germline ends came to 9 bases. CDR3 size: 14 residues. Germline V gene sequence: CDR1 LNHNV, CDR2 YYDKDF (reference sequence). This CDR3 is CATSAPEAKNIQYF. The CDR3 DNA is TGTGCCACCAGCGCCCCGGAGGCCAAAAACATTCAGTACTTC.

This clonotype appeared many times. V and J are TRBV29-1 and TRBJ2-1; D not resolved. This CDR3 contains 15 residues. Per the germline V gene, CDR1 is SQVTM and CDR2 is ANQGSEA. V shed 1 base and J shed 0 bases, with 10 bases lying between them. DNA of the CDR3: TGCAGCGTTGAAGGGTCCGCGTCCTCCTACAATGAGCAGTTCTTC. Translated: CSVEGSASSYNEQFF.

By frequency in the sample, this clonotype is medium-sized (0.01 to 0.1%). The CDR3 DNA reads TGTGCCAGCAGTGAAGGCCCCGCAGGGTCCGGAAACACCATATATTTT. Its translation: CASSEGPAGSGNTIYF. The chain is built from TRBV7-2 and TRBJ1-3; perhaps TRBD1 as D (5 bases). Trimming shortened V by 6 bases and J by 4 bases, and 19 bases separated the two germline ends. This CDR3 has 16 amino acids. CDR1 is SGHTA, CDR2 FQGNSA, per germline.

In this sample, this clonotype turned up many times. The chain employs TRBV6-5 and TRBJ1-4, with D hard to call. The V end was cut by 2 bases, the J end by 4 bases, with 5 bases between. CDR3 size: 13 residues. Germline V gene lookup returns CDR1 MNHEY and CDR2 SVGAGI. The CDR3 region is CASSYLLNEKLFF. The CDR3, as DNA: TGTGCCAGCAGTTACCTGCTTAATGAAAAACTGTTTTTT.

Only a few counts were recorded for this clonotype. V and J are TRBV5-4 and TRBJ2-5; D call uncertain. The CDR3 loop spans 17 amino acids. Germline CDR1 is SGHNT and CDR2 is YYREEE (reference sequence). Trimming pared 0 bases from V and 2 bases from J, leaving 17 bases between. The CDR3 DNA follows: TGTGCCAGCAGCTTGGGACCCAAAGGAGCGCGTCAAGAGACCCAGTACTTC. Protein sequence: CASSLGPKGARQETQYF.

This clonotype came up many times. The chain has TRBV27 and TRBJ2-5; D is undetermined. V lost 6 bases to trimming and J lost 5 bases, with 13 bases between them. The CDR3 consists of 13 residues. The V gene's germline CDR1 is MNHEY and CDR2 SMNVEV (reference sequence). The CDR3 region is CASSRWGSETQYF. In DNA, the CDR3 is TGTGCCAGCAGCAGATGGGGTTCTGAGACCCAGTACTTC.

There are many counts of this clonotype. V gene TRBV7-2 combines with J gene TRBJ1-2; D is ambiguous. Trimming stripped 7 bases from V and 6 bases from J, with 18 bases between. This CDR3 is built from 14 residues. Germline loops: CDR1 SGHTA, CDR2 FQGNSA. The CDR3 DNA reads TGTGCCAGCACCTACGGCGGGTTTCGAAATGGCTACACCTTC. Encoded protein: CASTYGGFRNGYTF.

In this sample, this clonotype turned up a few times. V gene TRBV18 combines with J gene TRBJ2-7; TRBD2 matches at 9 bases. CDR3 length: 16 residues. Germline loops: CDR1 KGHSH, CDR2 LQKENI. J was trimmed by 5 bases and V by 3 bases; bases with no gene match: 11. CDR3 in amino acids: CASSPGLAQTGHEQYF. Written as DNA, the CDR3 is TGTGCCAGCTCACCGGGACTAGCCCAAACAGGGCACGAGCAGTACTTC.

This clonotype was detected a few times. V and J are TRBV12-3 or TRBV12-4 and TRBJ2-3, with D uncertain. CDR3 length: 12 amino acids. Deletions cut 8 bases from V and 9 bases from J, with 15 bases between. CDR3 nucleotides: TGTGCCAGCCGATCGGGCCACGGGACGCAGTATTTT. It translates to CASRSGHGTQYF.

About this clonotype: It is likely a read error, because the conserved phenylalanine at the end of the CDR3 is missing. The CDR3 DNA reads TGTGCCACCAGCAAAACTACAGAAGCAGATACGCAGTATTCT. Its protein is CATSKTTEADTQYS. This chain links TRBV15 with TRBJ2-3; D call uncertain. The V gene's germline CDR1 is LNHNV and CDR2 YYDKDF (reference sequence). The ends were cut back, 4 bases at V and 4 bases at J, with 12 bases in the middle. The CDR3 covers 14 residues.

This clonotype is labeled medium-sized. The rearrangement uses TRBV12-3 or TRBV12-4 and TRBJ2-1; TRBD2 agrees at 9 bases. The CDR3 has 17 residues. With 5 bases clipped from V and 1 base from J, the junction kept 9 bases outside the gene matches. CDR3 sequence: CASSTRGLAQSYNEQFF. CDR3 DNA: TGTGCCAGCAGTACTAGAGGACTAGCGCAGTCCTACAATGAGCAGTTCTTC.

This clonotype was observed a handful of times. The chain recombines TRBV9 with TRBJ1-4; TRBD1 might be the D (5 bases). Trimming cost V 3 bases and J 4 bases, with 16 bases left between them. The germline CDR1 and CDR2 sequences are SGDLS and YYNGEE. CDR3 length equals 16 residues. As DNA, the CDR3 is TGTGCCAGCAGCGCGGCGGAGACAGTCATTAATGAAAAACTGTTTTTT. Its translation is CASSAAETVINEKLFF.

The CDR3 protein is CSARNSLSHEQYF. CDR3 bases: TGCAGTGCTAGAAACAGTTTGTCCCACGAGCAGTACTTC. This chain uses TRBV20-1 with TRBJ2-7; unclear D gene. Per the germline V gene, CDR1 is DFQATT and CDR2 is SNEGSKA (reference sequence). The CDR3 consists of 13 residues. Trimming removed 2 bases from V and 5 bases from J, with 13 bases in between.

V is TRBV19 and J is TRBJ2-3; D is undetermined. The CDR3 is made up of 14 amino acids. The V gene's germline CDR1 is LNHDA and CDR2 SQIVND (reference sequence). Trimming shortened V by 6 bases and J by 0 bases, and 10 bases separated the two germline ends. For the CDR3, the DNA is TGTGCCAGTAGCGTAGACTTTAGCACAGATACGCAGTATTTT. It yields the protein CASSVDFSTDTQYF.

V usage is TRBV6-2 or TRBV6-3 and J usage is TRBJ1-1; the D is unclear. Germline CDR1 and CDR2: MNHEY and SVGEGT. V was pared by 5 bases and J by 2 bases, with 9 bases between. There are 13 residues in the CDR3. CDR3 DNA: TGTGCCAGCAGTCAAATCAGCAACACTGAAGCTTTCTTT. Translating gives CASSQISNTEAFF.

The J gene is TRBJ1-1, the V gene TRBV20-1; D is undetermined. V was cut by 4 bases and J by 1 base, with 4 bases left in between. CDR1 DFQATT and CDR2 SNEGSKA come from the germline V gene (reference sequence). This CDR3 spans 11 amino acids. CDR3 coding DNA: TGCAGTGCTAAGGCGAACACTGAAGCTTTCTTT. Amino acid sequence: CSAKANTEAFF.

This clonotype rates as medium-sized. The junction does not match germline at one end; this may be a read error. V gene TRBV7-7 combines with J gene TRBJ2-5; 8 nucleotides line up with TRBD1. The CDR3 extends over 13 amino acids. The germline gives CDR1 SSHAT, CDR2 FNYEAQ (reference sequence). The CDR3 reads CASSSDREETQYF. The CDR3 nucleotides read TGTGCTAGCAGCTCGGACAGGGAAGAGACCCAGTACTTC.

This clonotype was seen a few times. V gene TRBV4-2 combines with J gene TRBJ2-7, with 9 bases aligning to TRBD2. The CDR3 is 15 residues long. Germline V gives CDR1 LGHNA, CDR2 YNFKEQ. V was pared by 0 bases and J by 2 bases, with 2 bases of the junction left unmatched. The CDR3 coding sequence is TGTGCCAGCAGCCAAGACAGCGGGGGGACCTACGAGCAGTACTTC. Amino acid sequence: CASSQDSGGTYEQYF.

This clonotype was recorded at least ten times. The rearrangement joins TRBV3-1 to TRBJ2-7; 9 nucleotides line up with TRBD1. Germline trimming cut 5 bases from V and 1 base from J; bases unmatched to any gene: 15. The CDR3 contains 18 residues. Per the germline V gene, CDR1 is LGHDT and CDR2 is YNNKEL (reference sequence). In nucleotides, the CDR3 is TGTGCCAGCAGCGCCAGAGCTACAGGGGGCTCCCGATCCTACGAGCAGTACTTC. It yields the protein CASSARATGGSRSYEQYF.

The rearrangement uses TRBV7-8 and TRBJ2-1, with TRBD2 matching 15 bases. CDR1 is SGHVS and CDR2 is FQNEAQ in the germline V gene. The CDR3 length is 18 residues. The J segment lost 1 base and the V segment lost 5 bases, leaving 6 bases of the junction unmatched. CDR3 nucleotides: TGTGCCAGCAGCATACGGACTAGCGGGGGGGCGTCCTACAATGAGCAGTTCTTC. It yields the protein CASSIRTSGGASYNEQFF.

This clonotype was seen a handful of times. This chain joins TRBV6-1 and TRBJ2-2; 9 bases fit TRBD2. Germline V gene data show CDR1 as MNHNS and CDR2 as SASEGT. V was pared by 5 bases and J by 4 bases, with 2 bases of the junction left unmatched. This CDR3 comprises 14 residues. The CDR3 reads CASSPAGGTGELFF. The CDR3 DNA follows: TGTGCCAGCAGTCCAGCGGGGGGCACCGGGGAGCTGTTTTTT.

This clonotype is medium-sized in the sample. The rearrangement uses TRBV9 and TRBJ1-2, with 8 positions matching TRBD1. V shed 2 bases, J shed 5 bases, and the junction held 8 bases outside the gene matches. The CDR3 is 15 residues long. CDR1 is SGDLS and CDR2 is YYNGEE in the germline V gene. The CDR3, as DNA: TGTGCCAGCAGCGTGGCTGACAGGGGCACATATGGCTACACCTTC. Its translation: CASSVADRGTYGYTF.

In this sample, this clonotype turned up a few times. The rearrangement joins TRBV29-1 to TRBJ1-5, with D unclear. Germline CDR1 is SQVTM and CDR2 is ANQGSEA. Trimming stripped 5 bases from V and 0 bases from J, with 8 bases between. The length of the CDR3 is 13 residues. This CDR3 reads CSVLVDSNQPQHF. The DNA for the CDR3 is TGCAGCGTTCTAGTAGATAGCAATCAGCCCCAGCATTTT. Variable domain in full (rest from reference TRBV29-1 and TRBJ1-5): SAVISQKPSRDICQRGTSLTIQCQVDSQVTMMFWYRQQPGQSLTLIATANQGSEATYESGFVIDKFPISRPNLTFSTLTVSNMSPEDSSIYLCSVLVDSNQPQHFGDGTRLSIL.

This clonotype came up a few times. This rearrangement joins TRBV4-2 to TRBJ1-6; possibly TRBD1 for D (5 bases). The CDR3 totals 19 residues. The germline V gene has CDR1 LGHNA and CDR2 YNFKEQ. V was pared by 0 bases and J by 4 bases, with 19 bases between. CDR3 loop: CASSQEVSTSSGYNSPLHF. As DNA, the CDR3 is TGTGCCAGCAGCCAAGAAGTAAGCACATCCTCAGGGTATAATTCACCCCTCCACTTT.

By frequency in the sample, this clonotype is medium-sized. This chain joins TRBV12-3 or TRBV12-4 and TRBJ2-3, with a weak D call TRBD1 (5 bases). CDR3 size: 18 residues. Trimming pared 5 bases from V and 2 bases from J, leaving 23 bases between. This chain's CDR3 is CASSPMSKGLGITDTQYF. CDR3 bases: TGTGCCAGCAGTCCAATGTCTAAGGGGCTCGGAATCACAGATACGCAGTATTTT.